Listed below are T cell receptor beta chains from one sample, sequenced in a study of shared clonotypes between healthy human individuals. Sequencing used immunoSEQ multiplex PCR; TCRdb keeps in-frame clones, though not all of them. The profile covers about 2.1 million clones, with roughly 93% appearing a single time and less than 2% taken by the ten largest. The sample taken for sequencing was naive CD8+ T cells from PBMCs. These receptors came from a man between 18 and 35 years old in good health. Some clones in this sample may be carry-over from other donors' samples. CDR3s include the opening cysteine and the closing phenylalanine or tryptophan. A D gene is named only where the DNA matches it firmly. Some rows have no size entry. The others give once, few or many, or a class for an expanded clone.

.,TRBV27,.,TRBJ2-3,TGTGCCAGCAAGCCGTGGCTAGCGAATAGCACAGATACGCAGTATTTT,CASKPWLANSTDTQYF
.,TRBV29-1,TRBD2,TRBJ2-1,TGCAGCGTTGCCGGGCGGGAGGGCCCGGATGAGCAGTTCTTC,CSVAGREGPDEQFF
.,TRBV28,TRBD1,TRBJ1-1,TGTGCCAGCAGTTTGATGGCAGGGGGCGAGAACACTGAAGCTTTCTTT,CASSLMAGGENTEAFF
.,TRBV10-3,TRBD1,TRBJ2-7,TGTGCCATCAGTCCAAATGACAGGGGGCCACCTAATGAGCAGTACTTC,CAISPNDRGPPNEQYF
.,TRBV12-5,.,TRBJ1-1,TGTGCTAGTGGTTTGGTATCGGTGTCGGCCGCCTACGAGAACACTGAAGCTTTCTTT,CASGLVSVSAAYENTEAFF
once,TRBV28,.,TRBJ2-3,TGTGCCAGCAGCTTCTTGGGGGGAGGAGATACGCAGTATTTT,CASSFLGGGDTQYF
.,TRBV11-1,.,TRBJ2-1,TGTGCCAGCAGCTCTGCTTACAATGAGCAGTTCTTC,CASSSAYNEQFF
.,TRBV7-8,.,TRBJ2-3,TGTGCCAGCAGCTTAGGCGGGGCTAGCACAGATACGCAGTATTTT,CASSLGGASTDTQYF
.,TRBV7-3,TRBD2,TRBJ2-1,TGTGCCAGCAGCTTACTTGGCGGGAGGGGAATTATAACCAATGAGCAGTTCTTC,CASSLLGGRGIITNEQFF
.,TRBV29-1,TRBD1,TRBJ2-7,TGCAGCGTGGAGACTCTGACAGGGGGACCCTCCTACGAGCAGTACTTC,CSVETLTGGPSYEQYF
.,TRBV7-9,.,TRBJ1-2,TGTGCCAGCAGCAAACCCTGGACGGATGGCTACACCTTC,CASSKPWTDGYTF
.,TRBV23-1,.,TRBJ2-7,TGCGCCAGCAGTCGTGACAGGAACTACGAGCAGTACTTC,CASSRDRNYEQYF
.,TRBV9,.,TRBJ1-5,TGTGCCAGCAGCATGGGACGGAGCAATCAGCCCCAGCATTTT,CASSMGRSNQPQHF
.,TRBV11-2,.,TRBJ2-5,TGTGCCAGCAGCTTACTAGGGACAATTGGAGAGACCCAGTACTTC,CASSLLGTIGETQYF
.,TRBV5-6,.,TRBJ1-5,TGTGCCAGCAGCTTGGTTATGAATCAGCCCCAGCATTTT,CASSLVMNQPQHF
.,TRBV4-2,TRBD2,TRBJ2-4,TGTGCCAGCAGCCAAGTCGGGGGGAGAAACATTCAGTACTTC,CASSQVGGRNIQYF
few,TRBV5-1,TRBD2,TRBJ2-1,TGCGCCAGCAGCTTGGAACCGGGACTAGCGCCCTACAATGAGCAGTTCTTC,CASSLEPGLAPYNEQFF
.,TRBV7-9,.,TRBJ2-1,TGTGCCAGCAGCTTTGCGCTAGAGCAGTTCTTC,CASSFALEQFF
.,TRBV27,TRBD1,TRBJ2-7,TGTGCCAGCAGTTGGTGGGGTACCGGGACAGGTTTTTACGAGCAGTACTTC,CASSWWGTGTGFYEQYF
.,TRBV9,TRBD1,TRBJ1-2,TGTGCCAGCAGCTTGACAGGGGGCTTGATTGGCTACACCTTC,CASSLTGGLIGYTF
.,TRBV28,TRBD1,TRBJ1-2,TGTGCCAGCAGTTTTCGGAGAGTAAAGGGACAGGGACCCCCTATCTACACCTTC,CASSFRRVKGQGPPIYTF
.,TRBV4-3,TRBD1,TRBJ2-2,TGCGCCAGCAGCCAATATACCGGGACAGGGGATTACGCCGGGGAGCTGTTTTTT,CASSQYTGTGDYAGELFF
.,TRBV13,.,TRBJ2-1,TGTGCCAGCAGCTTATGGGGGGATCTCAATGAGCAGTTCTTC,CASSLWGDLNEQFF
.,TRBV7-8,.,TRBJ2-1,TGTGCCAGCAGCTCATTACGCAGCTCCTACAATGAGCAGTTCTTC,CASSSLRSSYNEQFF
.,TRBV18,.,TRBJ2-5,TGTGCCAGCTCAACCGGGACAACCCAGTACTTC,CASSTGTTQYF
.,TRBV6-4,.,TRBJ1-2,TGTGCCACCCTTGAGTCGAGGGGGGCCCGGGGCTACACCTTC,CATLESRGARGYTF
.,TRBV29-1,.,TRBJ2-7,TGCAGCGTTGCGGCCGAAGGGGTCTACGAGCAGTACTTC,CSVAAEGVYEQYF
.,TRBV28,.,TRBJ2-2,TGTGCCAGCAGACCTGAGGGCAACACCGGGGAGCTGTTTTTT,CASRPEGNTGELFF
.,TRBV5-8,TRBD2,TRBJ2-1,TGTGCCAGCAGCCCGGGACTAGCGGGAGTAAATGAGCAGTTCTTC,CASSPGLAGVNEQFF